The 30 T cell receptor beta chains given below trace back to one sample, sequenced in a study of shared T cell receptors in the human thymus. The data were produced by immunoSEQ multiplex PCR, yet TCRdb's version contains in-frame clones alone and is incomplete. Of roughly 700,000 clones detected, around 87% appear once; the ten largest clones hold over 0.008%. This sample was also put to use in a study of human thymus T cells.

Sequencing was done on a sample of thymocytes. All receptors come from a boy under two years old with a congenital heart defect.

CDR3: CASSEGLASTEQYF. CDR3 nucleotide sequence: TGCGCCAGCAGTGAGGGACTAGCGTCGACCGAGCAGTACTTC. The chain combines TRBV10-2 with TRBJ2-7, with 9 bases identical to TRBD2. The CDR3 has 14 amino acids. V gave up 2 bases and J gave up 6 bases; unmatched junction bases: 5. Germline CDR1 and CDR2: WSHSY and SAAADI.

The V and J genes are TRBV28 and TRBJ1-5, with 8 bases aligning to TRBD1. The germline V gene has CDR1 MDHEN and CDR2 SYDVKM. The CDR3 is 17 amino acids. With 7 bases clipped from V and 5 bases from J, the junction kept 16 bases outside the gene matches. The CDR3 sequence: CASKRWVDRGRDQPQHF. CDR3 DNA: TGTGCCAGCAAACGGTGGGTCGACAGGGGACGAGATCAGCCCCAGCATTTT.

This clone was recorded only once. The CDR3 here is CASSSLGADHHFKANYGYTF. The CDR3 DNA follows: TGCGCCAGCAGCTCATTGGGGGCGGACCACCACTTTAAAGCTAACTATGGCTACACCTTC. This chain joins TRBV5-1 and TRBJ1-2; TRBD1 might be the D (6 bases). The germline gives CDR1 SGHRS, CDR2 YFSETQ. The CDR3 extends over 20 amino acids. V gave up 3 bases and J gave up 0 bases, with 27 bases separating them.

The chain combines TRBV19 with TRBJ2-2, with a weak D call TRBD2 (6 bases). With 10 bases removed from V and 4 bases from J, the gap between germline ends came to 19 bases. The germline CDR1 and CDR2 sequences are LNHDA and SQIVND (reference sequence). The CDR3 sequence is 15 residues long. The CDR3 region has the DNA TGTGCCACTCATCCCGTGGGGGGATCCACCGGGGAGCTGTTTTTT. It yields the protein CATHPVGGSTGELFF.

The chain uses TRBV4-3 and TRBJ2-7, with 8 bases fitting TRBD2. The CDR3 runs 15 residues. Trimming at V came to 0 bases and at J to 2 bases, leaving 3 bases not matched to a gene. CDR1 LGHNA and CDR2 YSLEER come from the germline V gene. The CDR3 nucleotides are TGCGCCAGCAGCCAAGATCGGGGGGGGCCCTACGAGCAGTACTTC. Its protein is CASSQDRGGPYEQYF.

This chain links TRBV4-3 with TRBJ2-1; D might be TRBD2 (9 bases). This CDR3 has 17 residues. V lost 3 bases and J lost 7, with 22 bases in between. Germline CDR1 is LGHNA and CDR2 is YSLEER. The CDR3 reads CASSQSRQGTSRNEQFF. The CDR3 nucleotides read TGCGCCAGCAGCCAGAGCAGACAGGGGACTAGCAGGAATGAGCAGTTCTTC.

V gene TRBV5-4 combines with J gene TRBJ2-2; D is perhaps TRBD2 (6 bases). Germline V CDR1 and CDR2: SGHNT, YYREEE (reference sequence). CDR3 length: 17 amino acids. Trimming took 4 bases from V and 6 from J, leaving 22 bases between them. The CDR3 reads CASSPRLVNGKAGELFF. In DNA form, the CDR3 reads TGTGCCAGCAGCCCGAGACTAGTGAATGGCAAGGCCGGGGAGCTGTTTTTT.

CDR3 protein: CASSCPDRINYGYTF. Written as DNA, the CDR3 is TGTGCCAGCAGCTGCCCGGACAGGATTAACTATGGCTACACCTTC. This sequence joins TRBV5-4 and TRBJ1-2, with 7 bases identical to TRBD1. J lost 1 base, V lost 3 bases, and 6 bases had no gene match. The CDR3 loop spans 15 amino acids. From germline, CDR1 is SGHNT and CDR2 YYREEE (reference sequence).

V is TRBV4-1 and J is TRBJ1-4, with TRBD1 as a possible D gene (6 bases). The CDR3 length is 14 residues. The germline gives CDR1 MGHRA, CDR2 YSYEKL. Trimming removed 3 bases at V and 7 bases at J, with 12 bases between. CDR3 region: CASSQGGAGEKLFF. The CDR3 bases are TGCGCCAGCAGCCAGGGGGGGGCTGGTGAAAAACTGTTTTTT.

The J gene is TRBJ2-1, the V gene TRBV4-2, with 10 bases aligning to TRBD2. After removal of 4 bases from V and 4 bases from J, the junction contained 7 bases not matched to a gene. Per the germline V gene, CDR1 is LGHNA and CDR2 is YNFKEQ. The CDR3 length is 16 residues. CDR3 sequence: CASSPRTSGTYNEQFF. In DNA, the CDR3 is TGTGCCAGCAGCCCCCGGACTAGCGGAACTTACAATGAGCAGTTCTTC.

J is TRBJ2-4 and V is TRBV28; D possibly corresponds to TRBD1 (6 bases). The germline V gene has CDR1 MDHEN and CDR2 SYDVKM. The CDR3 consists of 16 residues. The ends were cut back, 6 bases at V and 3 bases at J, with 18 bases in the middle. CDR3 nucleotides: TGTGCCAGCAGCCACACAGGGAATAGTGACAAAAACATTCAGTACTTC. This codes for CASSHTGNSDKNIQYF.

This chain connects TRBV5-6 to TRBJ2-2, with D perhaps TRBD2 (5 bases). Germline lookup yields CDR1 SGHDT and CDR2 YYEEEE. V was trimmed by 2 bases and J by 0 bases, leaving 8 bases between them. The CDR3 is 15 amino acids. The CDR3 is CASSFRGSNTGELFF. The DNA of the CDR3 is TGTGCCAGCAGCTTTCGGGGTTCGAACACCGGGGAGCTGTTTTTT.

The rearrangement uses TRBV2 and TRBJ2-7, with TRBD1 as a possible D gene (6 bases). The CDR3 contains 14 residues. Between the trimmed V and J ends, which lost 6 bases and 2 bases, there was a span of 14 bases. Germline CDR1 reads SNHLY; CDR2 reads FYNNEI. CDR3: CASRTGSHPYEQYF. Written as DNA, the CDR3 is TGTGCCAGCAGAACAGGGTCCCATCCCTACGAGCAGTACTTC.

About this clone: Other DNA sequences of this sample code for an identical CDR3. The rearrangement joins TRBV5-1 to TRBJ2-7; a weak D match, TRBD1 (6 bases). Deletions cut 4 bases from V and 2 bases from J, with 10 bases between. The CDR3 length is 13 residues. Looked up from germline, CDR1 is SGHRS and CDR2 is YFSETQ. This chain's CDR3 is CASSLDRTYEQYF. The CDR3, as DNA: TGCGCCAGCAGCCTGGACAGAACCTACGAGCAGTACTTC.

CDR3 amino acids: CASSLFLNTEAFF. DNA for the CDR3: TGTGCCAGCAGCTTGTTTTTGAACACTGAAGCTTTCTTT. V and J are TRBV6-4 and TRBJ1-1, with D uncertain. The CDR3 has 13 amino acids. Trimming shortened V by 6 bases and J by 0 bases, and 8 bases separated the two germline ends. Germline V gene data show CDR1 as MRHNA and CDR2 as SNTAGT.

CDR3 residues: CASSLAGMAGPSSYEQYF. In DNA form, the CDR3 reads TGCGCCAGCAGCTTGGCCGGTATGGCAGGCCCAAGCTCCTACGAGCAGTACTTC. This rearrangement joins TRBV5-1 to TRBJ2-7, with unresolved D. CDR1 and CDR2 from the germline V gene are SGHRS and YFSETQ. This CDR3 spans 18 amino acids. Trimming stripped 0 bases from V and 0 bases from J, with 19 bases between.

This chain links TRBV21-1 with TRBJ2-5; the D call of TRBD2 is as the table states it, not checked on the DNA. TRBV21-1 is flagged as a pseudogene. The CDR3 contains 16 residues. CDR3 DNA: TGTGCCAGCAGCAAAGACCTTCCGGGAGGGAGGGAGACCCAGTACTTC. Protein: CASSKDLPGGRETQYF.

The gene calls are TRBV19 and TRBJ2-2; D is unclear. The CDR3 is made up of 11 amino acids. V was clipped by 6 bases and J by 6 bases, with 5 bases between them. Germline lookup yields CDR1 LNHDA and CDR2 SQIVND (reference sequence). The CDR3 DNA is TGTGCCAGTAGAGCCGCCGGGGAGCTGTTTTTT. Its translation is CASRAAGELFF.

The chain combines TRBV9 with TRBJ1-4; 7 bases are shared with TRBD1. The CDR3 has 15 amino acids. Germline CDR1 is SGDLS and CDR2 is YYNGEE. The V and J ends lost 4 bases and 3 bases, in that order; junction bases with no gene match: 6. CDR3 bases: TGTGCCAGCAGCCCAAGGACAGGATCTAATGAAAAACTGTTTTTT. It is translated as CASSPRTGSNEKLFF. Combining the CDR3 with reference TRBV9 and TRBJ1-4 gives the whole variable domain DSGVTQTPKHLITATGQRVTLRCSPRSGDLSVYWYQQSLDQGLQFLIQYYNGEERAKGNILERFSAQQFPDLHSELNLSSLELGDSALYFCASSPRTGSNEKLFFGSGTQLSVL.

This clone was seen once. The gene calls are TRBV5-4 and TRBJ2-3; 16 nucleotides align to TRBD2. The V and J ends lost 0 bases and 4 bases, in that order; junction bases with no gene match: 11. The CDR3 has 20 residues. The germline gives CDR1 SGHNT, CDR2 YYREEE (reference sequence). CDR3 coding DNA: TGTGCCAGCAGCTTGGCCGAGGGACTAGCGGGAGGGCCGAGGGCAGATACGCAGTATTTT. This gives the protein CASSLAEGLAGGPRADTQYF. The full variable domain, with the rest looked up from reference TRBV5-4 and TRBJ2-3, is ETGVTQSPTHLIKTRGQQVTLRCSSQSGHNTVSWYQQALGQGPQFIFQYYREEENGRGNFPPRFSGLQFPNYSSELNVNALELDDSALYLCASSLAEGLAGGPRADTQYFGPGTRLTVL.

The J gene is TRBJ2-7, the V gene TRBV27, with D possibly matching TRBD2 (5 bases). V was clipped by 2 bases and J by 2 bases, with 10 bases between them. The CDR3 extends over 14 amino acids. Germline values: CDR1 MNHEY, CDR2 SMNVEV (reference sequence). The CDR3 is CASSLMAGPYEQYF. CDR3 nucleotide sequence: TGTGCCAGCAGTTTAATGGCGGGCCCCTACGAGCAGTACTTC.

The chain uses TRBV28 and TRBJ1-4; possible D gene TRBD1, 6 bases. The ends were cut back, 2 bases at V and 0 bases at J, with 28 bases in the middle. This CDR3 has 22 amino acids. Germline CDR1 MDHEN, CDR2 SYDVKM. CDR3: CASSLGGALTSPPWATNEKLFF. The CDR3 DNA is TGTGCCAGCAGTTTAGGGGGGGCACTGACATCCCCACCATGGGCAACTAATGAAAAACTGTTTTTT.

DNA of the CDR3: TGTGCCTCCGGGAGCGGGCATGGTCTCTACGAGCAGTACTTC. Protein product: CASGSGHGLYEQYF. This chain uses TRBV27 with TRBJ2-7; D is possibly TRBD2 (6 bases). The CDR3 consists of 14 residues. The germline V and J ends were trimmed by 11 bases and 3 bases, with 20 bases remaining between them. Germline values: CDR1 MNHEY, CDR2 SMNVEV (reference sequence).

The CDR3 bases are TGCGCCAGCAGCCTACCTAAAGGAGGGGAGAGGAGAAACACCATATATTTT. This sequence encodes CASSLPKGGERRNTIYF. J is TRBJ1-3 and V is TRBV4-1, with D perhaps matching TRBD1 (5 bases). V lost 4 bases and J lost 5, with 21 bases in between. This CDR3 comprises 17 residues. Germline V lookup: CDR1 MGHRA, CDR2 YSYEKL.

The chain carries TRBV7-2 and TRBJ2-7, with 11 bases identical to TRBD2. Germline CDR1 and CDR2: SGHTA and FQGNSA. The CDR3 is 16 residues long. V lost 5 bases, J lost 3 bases, and 9 bases stayed unmatched. The CDR3 DNA reads as TGTGCCAGCAGCCACGACGGGACTAGCGGAGACTACGAGCAGTACTTC. It is translated as CASSHDGTSGDYEQYF.

The chain employs TRBV27 and TRBJ1-5, with D possibly TRBD1 on 5 matching bases. V lost 5 bases to trimming and J lost 6 bases, with 29 bases between them. The CDR3 extends over 19 amino acids. CDR1 is MNHEY, CDR2 SMNVEV, per germline (reference sequence). This CDR3 reads CASSPFLSQVGGRSQPQHF. The DNA for the CDR3 is TGTGCCAGCAGTCCATTCCTCTCTCAGGTGGGGGGACGGTCTCAGCCCCAGCATTTT.

The chain links TRBV27 to TRBJ1-5, with 7 bases identical to TRBD1. Germline CDR1 reads MNHEY; CDR2 reads SMNVEV (reference sequence). This CDR3 has 14 amino acids. J lost 4 bases, V lost 6 bases, and 6 bases had no gene match. The CDR3 loop is CASRSDRANQPQHF. In DNA form, the CDR3 reads TGTGCCAGCAGGTCCGACAGGGCTAATCAGCCCCAGCATTTT.

J is TRBJ1-1 and V is TRBV27; TRBD1 matches 7 bases. The CDR3 has 14 residues. CDR1 is MNHEY and CDR2 is SMNVEV in the germline V gene (reference sequence). The V segment lost 5 bases and the J segment 4 bases; nucleotides outside the gene matches: 7. CDR3 bases: TGTGCCAGCAGTCCTCACAGGGGATGCACTGAAGCTTTCTTT. Translation: CASSPHRGCTEAFF.

The chain uses TRBV29-1 and TRBJ2-7, with TRBD2 as a possible D gene (5 bases). The CDR3 consists of 14 residues. The V gene's germline CDR1 is SQVTM and CDR2 ANQGSEA. The V and J ends lost 4 bases and 5 bases respectively, with 18 bases between them. The CDR3: CSVVRKGATHEQYF. The CDR3 coding sequence is TGCAGCGTTGTCCGTAAGGGAGCTACCCACGAGCAGTACTTC.

V is TRBV28 and J is TRBJ2-3; 7 bases map to TRBD2. This CDR3 spans 15 amino acids. Trimming cost V 7 bases and J 6 bases; bases outside gene matches: 13. Looked up from germline, CDR1 is MDHEN and CDR2 is SYDVKM. CDR3 residues: CASTRGGRNADTQYF. The CDR3 DNA reads as TGTGCCAGCACTCGCGGCGGGAGAAACGCGGATACGCAGTATTTT. Full variable domain (rest looked up from reference TRBV28 and TRBJ2-3): DVKVTQSSRYLVKRTGEKVFLECVQDMDHENMFWYRQDPGLGLRLIYFSYDVKMKEKGDIPEGYSVSREKKERFSLILESASTNQTSMYLCASTRGGRNADTQYFGPGTRLTVL.